This TCR beta chain originates from a study of blood T cell repertoires in COVID-19. Whole-study context: In each case, the material was cDNA or gDNA derived from T cells, B-cell-depleted T cells, or PBMCs.

In germline, CDR1 is WNHNN, CDR2 SYGVQD (reference sequence). The CDR3 sequence is 16 residues long. With 6 bases clipped from V and 1 base from J, the junction kept 6 bases outside the gene matches. Per the original methods: Reference gene primer amplification gave nucleated cell count estimates. Method: immunoSEQ multiplex PCR; TCRdb's copy keeps in-frame clones and lacks some. That table gives V, J and clone size, and the DNA gave D and trimming. The repertoire consists of tens of thousands of clones, with about 85% occurring once and the leading ten covering 3.8%. The sample comprised peripheral blood. The source of this sequence is a man in his sixties with acute or convalescent COVID-19. The rearrangement uses TRBV10-1 and TRBJ1-1; TRBD1 agrees at 12 bases. For the CDR3, the DNA is TGCGCCAGCAGACCCGGGGACAGGGGGCGGAACACTGAAGCTTTCTTT. Translated: CASRPGDRGRNTEAFF.